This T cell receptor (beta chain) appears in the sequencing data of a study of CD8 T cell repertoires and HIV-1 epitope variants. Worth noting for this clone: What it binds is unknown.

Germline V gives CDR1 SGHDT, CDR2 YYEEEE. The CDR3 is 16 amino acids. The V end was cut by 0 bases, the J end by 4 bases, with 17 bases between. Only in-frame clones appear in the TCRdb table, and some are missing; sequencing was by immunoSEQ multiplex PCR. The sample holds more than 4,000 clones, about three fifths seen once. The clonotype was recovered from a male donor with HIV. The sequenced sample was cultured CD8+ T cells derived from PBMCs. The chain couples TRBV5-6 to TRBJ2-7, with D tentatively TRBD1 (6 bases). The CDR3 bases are TGTGCCAGCAGCTTGGGACAGGAGCGGCACCCTTACGAGCAGTACTTC. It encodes CASSLGQERHPYEQYF.